The clone carrying this T cell receptor (beta chain) was found a few times. Its specificity is not known. This specimen belongs to a study of graft-versus-host responses after intestinal transplantation. Study as a whole: Transplant types were multivisceral, liver-intestinal, or isolated intestinal. Recipients across the board were started on anti-thymocyte globulin induction, then kept on tacrolimus and steroids for approximately three years. Overall study results and limits: Patients with graft-donor T cell macrochimerism had high graft-versus-host to host-versus-graft clonal ratios in allografts.

Profiled with immunoSEQ multiplex PCR; TCRdb holds only in-frame clones, not every one. Of roughly 120,000 clones in the sample, roughly nine tenths were seen once. This CDR3 is built from 13 residues. CDR1 is MNHNS and CDR2 is SASEGT in the germline V gene. Trimming removed 5 bases at V and 4 bases at J, with 12 bases between. J is TRBJ2-7 and V is TRBV6-1; D possibly corresponds to TRBD1 (5 bases). The sequence derives from a human donor who was the organ donor for an intestinal transplant. The sample in question was unstimulated CD4+ T cells sorted from spleen or lymph node cells, obtained before transplant. The CDR3 sequence is CASSFRQLYEQYF. CDR3 sequence (DNA): TGTGCCAGCAGTTTTAGACAGTTGTACGAGCAGTACTTC.